What follows are 12 T cell receptor beta chains derived from one specimen sequenced in a study of post-analysis software for immune sequencing data. Regarding the study as a whole: Patients carried a handful of TRBV segments more frequently than controls did, and TRBV5-6, TRBV5-1 and TRBV20-1 were among them.

For these receptors, no antigen is known. cDNA libraries for TCR beta contained unique molecular identifiers. From the PCR reads, TCRdb called clonotypes with MiXCR, one entry per CDR3 protein. The top ten hold 7.6% of the sample, which has hundreds of thousands of distinct CDR3 sequences, approximately 37% seen once. Input material: blood. The receptors stem from a girl aged 2-10 years with multiple sclerosis.

The gene calls are TRBV7-2 and TRBJ1-1; D gene ambiguous. In germline, CDR1 is SGHTA, CDR2 FQGNSA. The CDR3 is made up of 14 amino acids. With 4 bases removed from V and 4 bases from J, the gap between germline ends came to 13 bases. The CDR3 spells CASSSQSLGTEAFF. CDR3 coding DNA: TGTGCCAGCAGCTCCCAATCGTTGGGCACTGAAGCTTTCTTT.

CDR3 residues: CASRGGLYSYEQYF. The CDR3 DNA is TGTGCCAGCAGGGGCGGCCTCTACTCCTACGAGCAGTACTTC. The rearrangement joins TRBV27 to TRBJ2-7; D is ambiguous. V lost 6 bases, J lost 0 bases, and 12 bases lay in between. CDR1 and CDR2 (germline): MNHEY, SMNVEV (reference sequence). The CDR3 is made up of 14 amino acids.

The chain combines TRBV2 with TRBJ2-5, with D unclear. This CDR3 has 12 amino acids. Germline V lookup: CDR1 SNHLY, CDR2 FYNNEI. V shed 7 bases and J shed 1 base, with 7 bases lying between them. The CDR3 spells CASKGLQETQYF. The DNA of the CDR3 is TGTGCCAGCAAGGGCCTCCAAGAGACCCAGTACTTC.

Worth noting for this clonotype: The junction shows a germline mismatch at one end, possibly a read error. The chain has TRBV6-5 and TRBJ1-2; possibly TRBD1 for D (6 bases). The CDR3 sequence is 16 residues long. Germline CDR1 and CDR2: MNHEY and SVGAGI. Here the CDR3 reads CVSSYSVQGANYGYTF. In DNA form, the CDR3 reads TGTGTCAGCAGTTACTCGGTACAGGGAGCTAACTATGGCTACACCTTC.

This clonotype was detected only once. The chain employs TRBV5-1 and TRBJ2-7, with D tentatively TRBD1 (6 bases). The V end was cut by 4 bases, the J end by 8 bases, with 19 bases between. Looked up from germline, CDR1 is SGHRS and CDR2 is YFSETQ. The CDR3 spans 14 residues. CDR3 bases: TGCGCCAGCAGCAGATCCGGGACATTAGCGCAGCAGTACTTC. Its translation is CASSRSGTLAQQYF.

This chain connects TRBV6-6 to TRBJ2-7, with D uncertain. The CDR3 length is 16 residues. Germline CDR1 MNHNY, CDR2 SVGAGI (reference sequence). V was cut by 1 base and J by 0 bases, with 13 bases left in between. DNA of the CDR3: TGTGCCAGCAGTTACTTGTATCAGGCGAGCTCCTACGAGCAGTACTTC. This gives the protein CASSYLYQASSYEQYF.

This chain uses TRBV9 with TRBJ2-1; 8 nucleotides line up with TRBD1. Germline CDR1 is SGDLS and CDR2 is YYNGEE. Losses at the gene ends were 4 bases for V and 7 bases for J; bases not matched to a gene: 13. This CDR3 region has 16 residues. As DNA, the CDR3 is TGTGCCAGCAGCCCCGGACAGGGCAGGGTGGGTAATGAGCAGTTCTTC. Protein: CASSPGQGRVGNEQFF. Variable domain in full (rest from reference TRBV9 and TRBJ2-1): DSGVTQTPKHLITATGQRVTLRCSPRSGDLSVYWYQQSLDQGLQFLIQYYNGEERAKGNILERFSAQQFPDLHSELNLSSLELGDSALYFCASSPGQGRVGNEQFFGPGTRLTVL.

The CDR3 is CASSLGSGTSSYNEQFF. CDR3 in DNA: TGTGCCAGCAGCTTAGGTTCCGGGACTAGCTCCTACAATGAGCAGTTCTTC. The V gene is TRBV11-3, the J gene TRBJ2-1; 8 nucleotides line up with TRBD2. V lost 1 base, J lost 0 bases, and 5 bases stayed unmatched. The CDR3 has 17 amino acids. The germline V gene encodes CDR1 SGHNT and CDR2 YENEEA.

This clonotype was picked up many times. This chain joins TRBV29-1 and TRBJ2-7; 7 positions match TRBD2. The CDR3 length is 13 residues. Looked up from germline, CDR1 is SQVTM and CDR2 is ANQGSEA. V trimming: 7 bases; J trimming: 2 bases; junction bases outside the gene matches: 8. CDR3: CSARTRGPYEQYF. The DNA of the CDR3 is TGCAGCGCTCGGACTAGGGGTCCCTACGAGCAGTACTTC.

This clonotype has a single count. J is TRBJ2-3 and V is TRBV5-1; 9 nucleotides match TRBD1. J lost 6 bases, V lost 4 bases, and 9 bases had no gene match. Germline V CDR1 and CDR2: SGHRS, YFSETQ. The CDR3 spans 15 residues. The CDR3 reads CASSPAGQGEDTQYF. In DNA, the CDR3 is TGCGCCAGCAGCCCAGCGGGACAGGGTGAGGATACGCAGTATTTT.

This rearrangement joins TRBV5-1 to TRBJ1-2; 7 bases line up with TRBD1. Germline trimming cut 4 bases from V and 2 bases from J; bases unmatched to any gene: 8. Looked up from germline, CDR1 is SGHRS and CDR2 is YFSETQ. The CDR3 is made up of 15 amino acids. The CDR3: CASSPDPTGNYGYTF. Written as DNA, the CDR3 is TGCGCCAGCAGCCCGGACCCGACAGGGAACTATGGCTACACCTTC.

This clonotype was seen only a few times. Written as DNA, the CDR3 is TGCAGTGCCCTCTCTACAGATACGCAGTATTTT. As protein: CSALSTDTQYF. The J gene is TRBJ2-3, the V gene TRBV20-1; D uncertain. Germline V gene sequence: CDR1 DFQATT, CDR2 SNEGSKA (reference sequence). V gave up 6 bases and J gave up 3 bases, with 7 bases separating them. This CDR3 is built from 11 residues.